The rows below give T cell receptor beta chains drawn from one sample of a study of regulatory T cells in long-lasting Graves disease. TCRdb re-analysed the multiplex PCR reads in MiXCR, keeping a single row per CDR3 protein. This table has hundreds of thousands of distinct CDR3 sequences, about 12% appearing once. These same data were also listed under a study on T cells in Graves' hyperthyroidism and ophthalmopathy.

Sequences were derived from peripheral blood mononuclear cells (PBMCs), sampled at new diagnosis, from a patient treated with antithyroid drugs. The receptor set was obtained from a woman aged 30 to 39 with Graves disease. Both conserved end residues are part of each CDR3. D genes are given only for firm matches. Some rows have no size entry. The others give once, few or many, or a class for an expanded clone.

D: TRBD1; size: .; V: TRBV12-5; J: TRBJ2-1; CDR3: CASGDRGYEQFF; DNA: TGTGCTAGTGGAGACAGGGGGTATGAGCAGTTCTTC
D: .; size: many; V: TRBV6-1; J: TRBJ1-1; CDR3: CASSAGLRSEAFF; DNA: TGTGCCAGCAGTGCTGGGCTGAGATCTGAAGCTTTCTTT
D: .; size: few; V: TRBV3-1; J: TRBJ2-2; CDR3: CASSQVGTVNTGELFF; DNA: TGTGCCAGCAGCCAAGTCGGGACCGTTAACACCGGGGAGCTGTTTTTT
D: TRBD1; size: .; V: TRBV5-1; J: TRBJ2-7; CDR3: CASQQGQGAPYEQYF; DNA: TGCGCCAGCCAACAAGGACAGGGGGCCCCCTACGAGCAGTACTTC
D: .; size: few; V: TRBV20-1; J: TRBJ1-5; CDR3: CSASLDRHQPQHF; DNA: TGCAGTGCGAGCCTGGACAGACATCAGCCCCAGCATTTT
D: TRBD1; size: .; V: TRBV6-1; J: TRBJ1-1; CDR3: CASSLQGTLAEAFF; DNA: TGTGCCAGCAGTCTACAGGGGACCCTGGCTGAAGCTTTCTTT
D: TRBD1; size: few; V: TRBV7-2; J: TRBJ1-2; CDR3: CASSSTGAGYGYTF; DNA: TGTGCCAGCAGCTCAACAGGGGCGGGCTATGGCTACACCTTC
D: .; size: few; V: TRBV4-1; J: TRBJ1-1; CDR3: CASSQHRADTEAFF; DNA: TGCGCCAGCAGCCAACACAGGGCAGACACTGAAGCTTTCTTT
D: .; size: many; V: TRBV2; J: TRBJ2-5; CDR3: CASSEPGTQYF; DNA: TGTGCCAGCAGCGAGCCTGGGACCCAGTACTTC
D: .; size: few; V: TRBV20-1; J: TRBJ1-4; CDR3: CSASYRNEKLFF; DNA: TGCAGTGCTAGTTACAGGAATGAAAAACTGTTTTTT
D: .; size: many; V: TRBV12-3/TRBV12-4; J: TRBJ2-1; CDR3: CASSLALSSYNEQFF; DNA: TGTGCCAGCAGCCTAGCGCTCAGCTCCTACAATGAGCAGTTCTTC
D: .; size: few; V: TRBV7-2; J: TRBJ2-3; CDR3: CASSSAGIGTQYF; DNA: TGTGCCAGCAGCTCCGCTGGGATAGGTACGCAGTATTTT
D: .; size: few; V: TRBV7-2; J: TRBJ1-1; CDR3: CASSFQRGITEAFF; DNA: TGTGCCAGCAGCTTCCAACGCGGGATCACTGAAGCTTTCTTT
D: TRBD2; size: .; V: TRBV11-2; J: TRBJ2-2; CDR3: CASSLVGTSSTGELFF; DNA: TGTGCCAGCAGCTTAGTTGGGACTAGCAGCACCGGGGAGCTGTTTTTT
D: .; size: .; V: TRBV25-1; J: TRBJ2-3; CDR3: CASGSHTQYF; DNA: TGTGCCAGCGGGTCACATACGCAGTATTTT
D: .; size: few; V: TRBV4-2; J: TRBJ2-7; CDR3: CASSQDEQGGNEQYF; DNA: TGTGCCAGCAGCCAAGACGAGCAGGGGGGTAACGAGCAGTACTTC
D: TRBD1; size: many; V: TRBV20-1; J: TRBJ1-2; CDR3: CSARSGARDRGHDYGYTF; DNA: TGCAGTGCTAGAAGCGGGGCCCGCGACAGGGGGCATGACTATGGCTACACCTTC
D: TRBD2; size: few; V: TRBV19; J: TRBJ2-7; CDR3: CASSIASGDEQYF; DNA: TGTGCCAGTAGTATTGCTAGCGGGGACGAGCAGTACTTC
D: .; size: many; V: TRBV20-1; J: TRBJ2-1; CDR3: CSASDSTGRSYNEQFF; DNA: TGCAGTGCTAGTGATTCGACTGGACGCTCCTACAATGAGCAGTTCTTC
D: TRBD1; size: many; V: TRBV6-1; J: TRBJ1-1; CDR3: CASSMRERDRGYSLNTEAFF; DNA: TGTGCCAGCAGTATGAGGGAAAGGGACAGGGGATACTCATTGAACACTGAAGCTTTCTTT
D: TRBD2; size: .; V: TRBV27; J: TRBJ2-5; CDR3: CASSARLAGVETQYF; DNA: TGTGCCAGCAGTGCCCGACTAGCGGGAGTAGAGACCCAGTACTTC
D: .; size: many; V: TRBV28; J: TRBJ1-2; CDR3: CASSSVYGYTF; DNA: TGTGCCAGCAGTTCTGTTTATGGCTACACCTTC
D: .; size: .; V: TRBV5-5; J: TRBJ1-1; CDR3: CASRYRDLNTEAFF; DNA: TGTGCCAGCAGATACCGGGATCTAAACACTGAAGCTTTCTTT
D: .; size: .; V: TRBV15; J: TRBJ1-3; CDR3: CATRDTLSNTIYF; DNA: TGTGCCACCAGAGACACCCTTTCGAACACCATATATTTT
D: TRBD2; size: .; V: TRBV18; J: TRBJ2-5; CDR3: CASSPNVRTSGETQYF; DNA: TGTGCCAGCTCACCAAACGTCAGGACTAGCGGAGAGACCCAGTACTTC
D: .; size: many; V: TRBV12-3/TRBV12-4; J: TRBJ2-2; CDR3: CASSRPGQTNTGELFF; DNA: TGTGCCAGCAGTCGACCTGGACAGACAAACACCGGGGAGCTGTTTTTT
D: .; size: .; V: TRBV4-3; J: TRBJ1-1; CDR3: CASSQEGAGRTKTEAFF; DNA: TGCGCCAGCAGCCAAGAGGGGGCAGGGAGGACGAAGACTGAAGCTTTCTTT
D: .; size: few; V: TRBV19; J: TRBJ1-2; CDR3: CASTKQGGNYGYTF; DNA: TGTGCCAGTACCAAACAAGGGGGGAACTATGGCTACACCTTC
D: TRBD1; size: many; V: TRBV20-1; J: TRBJ2-7; CDR3: CSAREIRDSSYEQYF; DNA: TGCAGTGCTAGAGAGATCCGGGACAGCTCCTACGAGCAGTACTTC
D: .; size: many; V: TRBV15; J: TRBJ2-1; CDR3: CATRPTANNEQFF; DNA: TGTGCCACCAGGCCGACAGCAAACAATGAGCAGTTCTTC
D: TRBD2; size: .; V: TRBV28; J: TRBJ2-3; CDR3: CASGGTSGPSLTQYF; DNA: TGTGCCAGCGGAGGGACTAGCGGGCCAAGTCTCACGCAGTATTTT
D: TRBD2; size: many; V: TRBV11-1; J: TRBJ2-1; CDR3: CASAGGGSYNEQFF; DNA: TGTGCCAGCGCGGGCGGGGGCTCCTACAATGAGCAGTTCTTC
D: TRBD1; size: few; V: TRBV18; J: TRBJ2-2; CDR3: CASSPGRTGDPGELFF; DNA: TGTGCCAGCTCACCAGGGAGGACAGGGGATCCCGGGGAGCTGTTTTTT
D: TRBD1; size: many; V: TRBV14; J: TRBJ1-2; CDR3: CASSPDRGYGYTF; DNA: TGTGCCAGCAGCCCAGACAGGGGCTATGGCTACACCTTC
D: TRBD2; size: .; V: TRBV6-2/TRBV6-3; J: TRBJ2-7; CDR3: CASSYSPGTSAHYEQYF; DNA: TGTGCCAGCAGTTACTCCCCCGGGACTAGCGCCCACTACGAGCAGTACTTC
D: TRBD2; size: many; V: TRBV5-6; J: TRBJ2-7; CDR3: CASSLELAGAFYEQYF; DNA: TGTGCCAGCAGCTTGGAGCTAGCGGGAGCTTTCTACGAGCAGTACTTC
D: .; size: .; V: TRBV29-1; J: TRBJ2-7; CDR3: CSAGRDSSYEQYF; DNA: TGCAGCGCGGGGCGGGATAGCTCCTACGAGCAGTACTTC
D: .; size: .; V: TRBV6-5; J: TRBJ2-1; CDR3: CASSYSPDSQGEQFF; DNA: TGTGCCAGCAGTTACTCCCCGGACTCGCAAGGTGAGCAGTTCTTC
D: TRBD1; size: few; V: TRBV25-1; J: TRBJ1-2; CDR3: CASSGQGASYGYTF; DNA: TGTGCCAGCAGTGGACAGGGGGCCAGCTATGGCTACACCTTC